This T cell receptor beta chain came from a study of blood T cell repertoires in COVID-19. In the study overall: In each case, the material was cDNA or gDNA derived from T cells, B-cell-depleted T cells, or PBMCs.

TCRdb's copy holds only in-frame clones and misses some; the assay was immunoSEQ multiplex PCR. The sample lists about 240,000 clones, about 83% occurring once. In its sample, this clone was seen a few times. CDR1 MGHDK and CDR2 SYGVNS come from the germline V gene. Germline trimming cut 6 bases from V and 14 bases from J; bases unmatched to any gene: 6. This CDR3 contains 12 residues. This chain uses TRBV25-1 with TRBJ1-6; 8 bases are shared with TRBD1. The receptor was derived from a man at least 80 years old with acute or convalescent COVID-19. The source material was peripheral blood. CDR3 residues: CASRHRGDALHF. The DNA of the CDR3 is TGTGCCAGCAGACACAGGGGGGACGCCCTCCACTTT.